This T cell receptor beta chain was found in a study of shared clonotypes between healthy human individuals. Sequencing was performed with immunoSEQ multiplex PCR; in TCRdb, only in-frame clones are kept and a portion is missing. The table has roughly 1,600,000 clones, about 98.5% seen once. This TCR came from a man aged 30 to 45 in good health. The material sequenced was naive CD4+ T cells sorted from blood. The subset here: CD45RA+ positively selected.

In nucleotides, the CDR3 is TGTGCCATCAGAGCCAGCCAAGGGAATCAGCCCCAGCATTTT. As protein: CAIRASQGNQPQHF. The V and J genes are TRBV10-3 and TRBJ1-5; D remains unclear. This CDR3 spans 14 amino acids. The V gene lost 6 bases and the J gene lost 4 bases, with 13 bases spanning the gap. From germline, CDR1 is ENHRY and CDR2 SYGVKD.